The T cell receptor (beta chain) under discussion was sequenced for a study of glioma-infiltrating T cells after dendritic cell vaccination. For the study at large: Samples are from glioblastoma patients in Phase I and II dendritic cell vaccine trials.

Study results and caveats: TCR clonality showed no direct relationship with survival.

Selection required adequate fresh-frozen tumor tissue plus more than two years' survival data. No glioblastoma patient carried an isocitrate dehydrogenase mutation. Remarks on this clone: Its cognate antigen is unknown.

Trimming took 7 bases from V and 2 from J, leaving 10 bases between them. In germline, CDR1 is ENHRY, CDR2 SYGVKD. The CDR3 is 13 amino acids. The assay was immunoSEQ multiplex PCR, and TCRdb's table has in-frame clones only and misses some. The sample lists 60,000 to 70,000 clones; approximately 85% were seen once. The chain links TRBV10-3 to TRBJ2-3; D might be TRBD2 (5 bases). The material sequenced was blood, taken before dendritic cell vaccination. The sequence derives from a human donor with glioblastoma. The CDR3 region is CAIKAEVTDTQYF. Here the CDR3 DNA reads TGTGCCATCAAAGCGGAGGTCACAGATACGCAGTATTTT.